A single sample is the source of the 4 T cell receptor beta chains below, sequenced in a study of radiotherapy plus CTLA-4 blockade in lung cancer (dated by TCRdb to between 2017 and 2018). Receptor amplification or capture employed the immunoSEQ multiplex PCR assay. TCRdb obtained this table from immuneACCESS and retained in-frame rearrangements with V and J assigned. These tables miss some clones; where compared with another copy, unresolved V genes account for less than half of the shortfall, and the remainder is unexplained. The sample yields 110,000 or so clones; about 83% were counted once. The ten largest clonotypes hold around 4.8% of the sample. The sample consisted of peripheral blood, taken from a patient treated with radiotherapy plus ipilimumab. Receptor source: a human donor with non-small cell lung cancer who had a partial response to radiotherapy plus ipilimumab.

The chain employs TRBV7-2 and TRBJ2-7; perhaps TRBD1 as D (6 bases). Trimming shortened V by 3 bases and J by 2 bases, and 8 bases separated the two germline ends. The germline V gene has CDR1 SGHTA and CDR2 FQGNSA. There are 13 residues in the CDR3. The CDR3 reads CASSFGDTYEQYV. The CDR3 DNA reads as TGTGCCAGCAGCTTCGGGGACACCTACGAGCAGTACGTC.

This clone was seen more than once but under ten times. This chain uses TRBV19 with TRBJ1-5; D perhaps matches TRBD1 (5 bases). Germline loops: CDR1 LNHDA, CDR2 SQIVND (reference sequence). CDR3 length: 16 amino acids. V was trimmed by 7 bases and J by 2 bases, leaving 18 bases between them. In nucleotides, the CDR3 is TGTGCCAGTACACGCAGGGAATCGATAGGCAATCAGCCCCAGCATTTT. This sequence encodes CASTRRESIGNQPQHF. Based on the CDR3 plus reference TRBV19 and TRBJ1-5, the full variable domain is DGGITQSPKYLFRKEGQNVTLSCEQNLNHDAMYWYRQDPGQGLRLIYYSQIVNDFQKGDIAEGYSVSREKKESFPLTVTSAQKNPTAFYLCASTRRESIGNQPQHFGDGTRLSIL.

This clone was found a few times. The chain joins TRBV15 to TRBJ1-4; possible D gene TRBD1, 5 bases. This CDR3 is 18 amino acids long. The germline V gene has CDR1 LNHNV and CDR2 YYDKDF (reference sequence). Trimming took 0 bases from V and 8 from J, leaving 22 bases between them. The CDR3, as DNA: TGTGCCACCAGCAGAGATCCGGATGTGAGGCAGGGTCGCGAAAAACTGTTTTTT. Its protein product is CATSRDPDVRQGREKLFF. Full variable domain (outside the CDR3, taken from reference TRBV15 and TRBJ1-4): DAMVIQNPRYQVTQFGKPVTLSCSQTLNHNVMYWYQQKSSQAPKLLFHYYDKDFNNEADTPDNFQSRRPNTSFCFLDIRSPGLGDTAMYLCATSRDPDVRQGREKLFFGSGTQLSVL.

The gene calls are TRBV7-9 and TRBJ1-2, with 9 bases matching TRBD1. The CDR3 loop spans 16 amino acids. Germline CDR1 SEHNR, CDR2 FQNEAQ (reference sequence). V dropped 3 bases and J dropped 5; count of bases not matched to a gene: 10. CDR3 sequence: CASSLATPGTGYGYTF. The DNA for the CDR3 is TGTGCCAGCAGCTTGGCGACCCCCGGGACAGGGTATGGCTACACCTTC.